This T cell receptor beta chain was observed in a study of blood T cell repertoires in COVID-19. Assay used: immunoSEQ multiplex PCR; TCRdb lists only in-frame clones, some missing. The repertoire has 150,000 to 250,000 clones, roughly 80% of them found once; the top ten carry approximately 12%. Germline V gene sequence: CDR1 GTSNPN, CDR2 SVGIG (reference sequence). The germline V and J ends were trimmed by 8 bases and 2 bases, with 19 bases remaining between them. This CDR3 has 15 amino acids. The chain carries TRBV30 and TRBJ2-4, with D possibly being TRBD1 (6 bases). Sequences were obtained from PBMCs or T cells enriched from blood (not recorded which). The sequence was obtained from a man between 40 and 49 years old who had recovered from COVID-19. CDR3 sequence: CATTRGGGTKNIQYF. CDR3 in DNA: TGTGCCACTACCAGGGGTGGAGGAACCAAAAACATTCAGTACTTC. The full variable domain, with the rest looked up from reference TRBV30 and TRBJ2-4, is SQTIHQWPATLVQPVGSPLSLECTVEGTSNPNLYWYRQAAGRGLQLLFYSVGIGQISSEVPQNLSASRPQDRQFILSSKKLLLSDSGFYLCATTRGGGTKNIQYFGAGTRLSVL.